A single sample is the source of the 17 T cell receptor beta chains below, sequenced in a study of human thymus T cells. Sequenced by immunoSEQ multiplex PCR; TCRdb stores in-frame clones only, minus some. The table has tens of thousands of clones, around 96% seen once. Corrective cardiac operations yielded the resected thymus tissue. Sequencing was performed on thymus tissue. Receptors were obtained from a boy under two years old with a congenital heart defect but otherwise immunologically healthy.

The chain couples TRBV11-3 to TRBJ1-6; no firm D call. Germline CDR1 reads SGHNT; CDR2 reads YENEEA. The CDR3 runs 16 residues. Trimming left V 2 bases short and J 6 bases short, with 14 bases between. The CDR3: CASSLRGPKGNSPLHF. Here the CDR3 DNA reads TGTGCCAGCAGCTTACGGGGTCCGAAGGGTAATTCACCCCTCCACTTT.

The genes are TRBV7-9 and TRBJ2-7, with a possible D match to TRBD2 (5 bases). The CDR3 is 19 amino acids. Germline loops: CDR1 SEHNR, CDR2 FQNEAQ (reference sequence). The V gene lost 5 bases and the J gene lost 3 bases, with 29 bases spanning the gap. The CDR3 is CASSRGSGPLARVDYEQYF. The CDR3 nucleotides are TGTGCCAGCAGCCGAGGGTCCGGGCCTCTGGCAAGGGTCGACTACGAGCAGTACTTC. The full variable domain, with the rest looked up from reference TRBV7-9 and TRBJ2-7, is DTGVSQNPRHKITKRGQNVTFRCDPISEHNRLYWYRQTLGQGPEFLTYFQNEAQLEKSRLLSDRFSAERPKGSFSTLEIQRTEQGDSAMYLCASSRGSGPLARVDYEQYFGPGTRLTVT.

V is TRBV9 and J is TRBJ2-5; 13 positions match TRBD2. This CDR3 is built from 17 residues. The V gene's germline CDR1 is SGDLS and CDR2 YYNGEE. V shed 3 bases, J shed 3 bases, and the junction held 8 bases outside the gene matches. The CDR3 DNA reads TGTGCCAGCAGCGGGGGACTAGCGGGGCGACATAAAGAGACCCAGTACTTC. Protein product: CASSGGLAGRHKETQYF.

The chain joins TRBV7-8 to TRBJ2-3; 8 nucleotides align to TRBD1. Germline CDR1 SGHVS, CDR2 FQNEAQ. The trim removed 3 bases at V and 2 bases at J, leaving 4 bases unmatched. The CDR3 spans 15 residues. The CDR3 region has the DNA TGTGCCAGCAGCTTCCGGGACAGGTACACAGATACGCAGTATTTT. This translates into CASSFRDRYTDTQYF.

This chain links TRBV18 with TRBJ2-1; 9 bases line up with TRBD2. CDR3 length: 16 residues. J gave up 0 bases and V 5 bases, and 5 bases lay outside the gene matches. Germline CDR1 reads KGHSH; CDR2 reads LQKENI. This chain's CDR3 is CASSKRGAGSYNEQFF. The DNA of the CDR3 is TGTGCCAGCTCAAAGCGGGGGGCTGGCTCCTACAATGAGCAGTTCTTC.

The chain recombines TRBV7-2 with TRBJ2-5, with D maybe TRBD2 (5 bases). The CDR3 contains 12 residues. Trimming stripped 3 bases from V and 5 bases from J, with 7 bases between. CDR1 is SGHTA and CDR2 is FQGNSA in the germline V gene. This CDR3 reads CASSFEGETQYF. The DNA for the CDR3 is TGTGCCAGCAGCTTCGAGGGCGAGACCCAGTACTTC. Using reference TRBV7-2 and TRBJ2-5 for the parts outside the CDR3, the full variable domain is GAGVSQSPSNKVTEKGKDVELRCDPISGHTALYWYRQSLGQGLEFLIYFQGNSAPDKSGLPSDRFSAERTGGSVSTLTIQRTQQEDSAVYLCASSFEGETQYFGPGTRLLVL.

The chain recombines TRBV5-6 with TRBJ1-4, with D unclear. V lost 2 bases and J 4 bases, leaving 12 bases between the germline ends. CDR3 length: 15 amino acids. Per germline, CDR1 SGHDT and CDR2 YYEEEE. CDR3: CASSFRGQLNEKLFF. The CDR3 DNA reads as TGTGCCAGCAGCTTTCGAGGGCAGCTTAATGAAAAACTGTTTTTT.

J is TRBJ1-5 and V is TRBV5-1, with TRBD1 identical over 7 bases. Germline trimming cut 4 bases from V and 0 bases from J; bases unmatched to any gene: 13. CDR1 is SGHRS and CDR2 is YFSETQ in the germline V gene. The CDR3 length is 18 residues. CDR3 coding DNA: TGCGCCAGCAGCCAAAATCCCCGGGACAGACATAGCAATCAGCCCCAGCATTTT. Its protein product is CASSQNPRDRHSNQPQHF.

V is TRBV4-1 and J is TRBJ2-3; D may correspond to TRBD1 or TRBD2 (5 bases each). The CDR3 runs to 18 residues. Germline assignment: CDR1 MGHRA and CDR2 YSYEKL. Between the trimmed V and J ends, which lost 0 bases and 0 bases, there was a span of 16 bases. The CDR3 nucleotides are TGCGCCAGCAGCCAAGATTCTCAGGGTGGGGACAGCACAGATACGCAGTATTTT. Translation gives CASSQDSQGGDSTDTQYF.

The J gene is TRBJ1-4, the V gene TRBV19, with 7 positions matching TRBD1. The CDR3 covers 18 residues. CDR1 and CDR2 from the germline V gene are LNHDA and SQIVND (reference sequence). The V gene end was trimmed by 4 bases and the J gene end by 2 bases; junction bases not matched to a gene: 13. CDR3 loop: CASSKPSLIQGTNEKLFF. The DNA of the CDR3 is TGTGCCAGTAGTAAACCCTCACTCATACAGGGGACTAATGAAAAACTGTTTTTT.

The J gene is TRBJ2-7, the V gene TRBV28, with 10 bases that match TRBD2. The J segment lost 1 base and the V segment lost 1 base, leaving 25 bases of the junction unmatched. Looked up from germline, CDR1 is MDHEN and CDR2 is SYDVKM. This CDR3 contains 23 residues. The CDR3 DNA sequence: TGTGCCAGCAGTTTATTTGGCCCCAATACCAATACAAGACTAGCGGGTCCTTCCTACGAGCAGTACTTC. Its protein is CASSLFGPNTNTRLAGPSYEQYF.

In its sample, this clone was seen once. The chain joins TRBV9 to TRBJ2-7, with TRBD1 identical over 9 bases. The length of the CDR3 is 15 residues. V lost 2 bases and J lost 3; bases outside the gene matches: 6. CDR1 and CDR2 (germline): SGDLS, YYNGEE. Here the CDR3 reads CASSVGQGRGYEQYF. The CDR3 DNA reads TGTGCCAGCAGCGTGGGACAGGGTAGGGGCTACGAGCAGTACTTC.

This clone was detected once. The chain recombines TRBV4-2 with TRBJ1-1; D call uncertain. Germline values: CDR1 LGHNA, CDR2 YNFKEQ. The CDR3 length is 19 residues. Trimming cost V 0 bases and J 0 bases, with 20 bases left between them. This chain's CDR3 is CASSQDRWGAWQLNTEAFF. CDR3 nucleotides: TGTGCCAGCAGCCAAGATCGTTGGGGTGCTTGGCAGCTGAACACTGAAGCTTTCTTT.

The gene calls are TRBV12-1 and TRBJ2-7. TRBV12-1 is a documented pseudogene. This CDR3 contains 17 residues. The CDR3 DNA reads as TGTGCCAGCAGCTTTCCCCGGACTACCCCAGGGGCTTACGAGCAGTACTTC. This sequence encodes CASSFPRTTPGAYEQYF.

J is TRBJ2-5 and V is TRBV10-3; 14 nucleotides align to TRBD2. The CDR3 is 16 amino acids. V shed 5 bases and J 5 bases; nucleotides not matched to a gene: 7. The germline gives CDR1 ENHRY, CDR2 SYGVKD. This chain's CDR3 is CAISQGLAGVLETQYF. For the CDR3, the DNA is TGTGCCATCAGTCAGGGACTAGCGGGAGTTCTGGAGACCCAGTACTTC.

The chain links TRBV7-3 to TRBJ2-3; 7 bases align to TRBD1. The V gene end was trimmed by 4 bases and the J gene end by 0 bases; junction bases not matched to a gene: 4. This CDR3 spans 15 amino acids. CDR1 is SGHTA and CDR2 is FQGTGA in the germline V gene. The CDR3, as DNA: TGTGCCAGCAGCTCGGACAGGCCTAGCACAGATACGCAGTATTTT. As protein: CASSSDRPSTDTQYF.

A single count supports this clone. Here the CDR3 reads CASSPDRGDGYTF. In DNA form, the CDR3 reads TGTGCCAGCAGTCCGGACAGGGGGGATGGCTACACCTTC. The chain carries TRBV6-5 and TRBJ1-2; 10 bases line up with TRBD1. V shed 5 bases, J shed 6 bases, and the junction held 3 bases outside the gene matches. CDR1 is MNHEY, CDR2 SVGAGI, per germline. The CDR3 is made up of 13 amino acids.